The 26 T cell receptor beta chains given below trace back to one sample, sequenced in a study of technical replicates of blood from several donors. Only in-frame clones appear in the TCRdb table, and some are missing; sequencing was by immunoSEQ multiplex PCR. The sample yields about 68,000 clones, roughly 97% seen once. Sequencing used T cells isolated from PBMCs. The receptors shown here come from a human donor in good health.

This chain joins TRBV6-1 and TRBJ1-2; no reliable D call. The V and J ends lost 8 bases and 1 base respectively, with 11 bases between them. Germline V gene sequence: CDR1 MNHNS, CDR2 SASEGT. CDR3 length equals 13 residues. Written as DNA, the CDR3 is TGTGCCAGCGGGCAGCCGTATAACTATGGCTACACCTTC. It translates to CASGQPYNYGYTF.

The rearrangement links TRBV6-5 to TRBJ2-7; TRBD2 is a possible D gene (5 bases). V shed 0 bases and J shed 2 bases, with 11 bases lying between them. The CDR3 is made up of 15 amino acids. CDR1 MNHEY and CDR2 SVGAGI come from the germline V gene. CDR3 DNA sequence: TGTGCCAGCAGTTACTCGGGAACGGGAACCTACGAGCAGTACTTC. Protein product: CASSYSGTGTYEQYF.

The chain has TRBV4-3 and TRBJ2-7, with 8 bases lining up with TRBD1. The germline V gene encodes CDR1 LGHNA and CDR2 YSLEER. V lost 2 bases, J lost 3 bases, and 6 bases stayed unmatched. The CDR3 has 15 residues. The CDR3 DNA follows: TGCGCCAGCAGCCAATCATCAGGGGGCGTCTACGAGCAGTACTTC. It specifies CASSQSSGGVYEQYF.

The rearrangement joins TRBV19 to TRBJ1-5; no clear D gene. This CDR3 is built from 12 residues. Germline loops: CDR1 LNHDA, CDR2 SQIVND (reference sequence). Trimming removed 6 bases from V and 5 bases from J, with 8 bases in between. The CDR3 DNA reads TGTGCCAGTAGACTTGAGGATCAGCCCCAGCATTTT. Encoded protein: CASRLEDQPQHF. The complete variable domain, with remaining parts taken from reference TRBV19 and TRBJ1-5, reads DGGITQSPKYLFRKEGQNVTLSCEQNLNHDAMYWYRQDPGQGLRLIYYSQIVNDFQKGDIAEGYSVSREKKESFPLTVTSAQKNPTAFYLCASRLEDQPQHFGDGTRLSIL.

The CDR3 DNA reads as TGTGCCAGCAGCCGAGGAAGCCAAGAGACCCAGTACTTC. Amino acids: CASSRGSQETQYF. The gene calls are TRBV5-4 and TRBJ2-5; D unresolved. Trimming removed 4 bases at V and 1 base at J, with 8 bases between. Germline values: CDR1 SGHNT, CDR2 YYREEE (reference sequence). The CDR3 contains 13 residues.

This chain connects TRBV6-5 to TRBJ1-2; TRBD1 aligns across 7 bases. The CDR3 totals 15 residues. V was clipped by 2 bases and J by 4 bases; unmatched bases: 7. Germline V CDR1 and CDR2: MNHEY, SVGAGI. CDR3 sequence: CASSYLTGAGYGYTF. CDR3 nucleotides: TGTGCCAGCAGTTACCTTACAGGGGCTGGCTATGGCTACACCTTC.

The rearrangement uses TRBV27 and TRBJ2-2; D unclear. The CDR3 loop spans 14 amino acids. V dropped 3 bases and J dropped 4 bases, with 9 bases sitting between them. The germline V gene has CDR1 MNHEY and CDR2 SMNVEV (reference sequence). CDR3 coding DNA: TGTGCCAGCAGTTTGTCCTATACCACCGGGGAGCTGTTTTTT. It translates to CASSLSYTTGELFF.

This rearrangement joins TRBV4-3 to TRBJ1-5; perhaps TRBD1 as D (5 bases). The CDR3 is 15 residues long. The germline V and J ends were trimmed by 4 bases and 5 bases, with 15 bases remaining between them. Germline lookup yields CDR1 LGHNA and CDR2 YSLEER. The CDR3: CASSLTGTADQPQHF. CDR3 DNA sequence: TGCGCCAGCAGCCTGACCGGGACTGCCGATCAGCCCCAGCATTTT.

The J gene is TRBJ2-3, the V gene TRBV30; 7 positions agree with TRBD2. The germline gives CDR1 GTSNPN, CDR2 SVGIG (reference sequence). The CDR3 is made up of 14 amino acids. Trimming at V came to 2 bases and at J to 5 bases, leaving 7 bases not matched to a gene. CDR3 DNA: TGTGCCTGGAGTCGATGGGAGGGAAGAGATACGCAGTATTTT. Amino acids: CAWSRWEGRDTQYF.

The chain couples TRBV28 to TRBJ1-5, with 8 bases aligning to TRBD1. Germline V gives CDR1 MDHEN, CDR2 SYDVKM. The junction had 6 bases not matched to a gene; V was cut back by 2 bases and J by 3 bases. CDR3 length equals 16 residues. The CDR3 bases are TGTGCCAGCAGTTTACTGGCAGGGGGCATCAATCAGCCCCAGCATTTT. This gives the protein CASSLLAGGINQPQHF.

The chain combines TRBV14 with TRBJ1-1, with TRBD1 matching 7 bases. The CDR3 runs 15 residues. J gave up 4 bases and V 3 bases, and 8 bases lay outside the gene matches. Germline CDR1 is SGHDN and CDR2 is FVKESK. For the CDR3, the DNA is TGTGCCAGCAGCCATGAAACAGGGGACGGCACTGAAGCTTTCTTT. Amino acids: CASSHETGDGTEAFF.

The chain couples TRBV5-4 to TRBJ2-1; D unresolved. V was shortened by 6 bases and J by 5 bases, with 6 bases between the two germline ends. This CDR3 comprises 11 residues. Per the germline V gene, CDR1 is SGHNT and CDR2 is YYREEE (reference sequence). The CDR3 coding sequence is TGTGCCAGCATCGGAGACAATGAGCAGTTCTTC. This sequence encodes CASIGDNEQFF.

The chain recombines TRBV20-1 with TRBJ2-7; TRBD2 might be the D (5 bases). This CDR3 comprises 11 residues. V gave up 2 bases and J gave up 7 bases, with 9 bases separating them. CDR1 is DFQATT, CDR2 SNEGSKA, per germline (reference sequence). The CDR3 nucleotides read TGCAGTGCTAGAACGGGATGGGAGCAGTACTTC. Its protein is CSARTGWEQYF.

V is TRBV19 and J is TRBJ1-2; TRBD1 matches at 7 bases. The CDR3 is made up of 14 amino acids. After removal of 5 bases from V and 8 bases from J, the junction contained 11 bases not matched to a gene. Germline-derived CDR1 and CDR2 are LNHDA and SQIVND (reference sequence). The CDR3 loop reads CASSSRGAVEGYTF. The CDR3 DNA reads TGTGCCAGTAGTTCCAGGGGGGCCGTGGAGGGCTACACCTTC. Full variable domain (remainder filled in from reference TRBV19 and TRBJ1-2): DGGITQSPKYLFRKEGQNVTLSCEQNLNHDAMYWYRQDPGQGLRLIYYSQIVNDFQKGDIAEGYSVSREKKESFPLTVTSAQKNPTAFYLCASSSRGAVEGYTFGSGTRLTVV.

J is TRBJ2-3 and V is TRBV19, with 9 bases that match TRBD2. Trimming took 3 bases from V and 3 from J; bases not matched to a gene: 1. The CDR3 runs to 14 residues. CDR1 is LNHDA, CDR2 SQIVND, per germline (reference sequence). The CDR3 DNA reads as TGTGCCAGTAGTATTAGCGGGAGTACAGATACGCAGTATTTT. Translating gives CASSISGSTDTQYF.

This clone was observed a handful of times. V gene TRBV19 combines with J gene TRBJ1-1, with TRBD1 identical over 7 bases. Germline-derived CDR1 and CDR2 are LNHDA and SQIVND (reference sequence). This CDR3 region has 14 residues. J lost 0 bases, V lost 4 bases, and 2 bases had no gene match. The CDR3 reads CASSRQGVNTEAFF. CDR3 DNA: TGTGCCAGTAGTAGGCAGGGGGTGAACACTGAAGCTTTCTTT.

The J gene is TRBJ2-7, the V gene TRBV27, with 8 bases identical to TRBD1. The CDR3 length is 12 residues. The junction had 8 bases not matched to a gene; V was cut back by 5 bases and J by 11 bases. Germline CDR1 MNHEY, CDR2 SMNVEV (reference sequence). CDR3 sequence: CASSSAGGSEYF. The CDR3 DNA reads TGTGCCAGCAGTAGCGCAGGGGGCTCAGAGTACTTC.

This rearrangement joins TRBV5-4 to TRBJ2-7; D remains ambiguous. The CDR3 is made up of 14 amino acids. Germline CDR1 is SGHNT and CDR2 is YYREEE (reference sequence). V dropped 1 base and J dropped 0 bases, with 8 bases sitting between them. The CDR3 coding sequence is TGTGCCAGCAGCTTGTTTGGCGGCTCCTACGAGCAGTACTTC. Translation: CASSLFGGSYEQYF. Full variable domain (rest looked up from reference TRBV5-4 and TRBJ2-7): ETGVTQSPTHLIKTRGQQVTLRCSSQSGHNTVSWYQQALGQGPQFIFQYYREEENGRGNFPPRFSGLQFPNYSSELNVNALELDDSALYLCASSLFGGSYEQYFGPGTRLTVT.

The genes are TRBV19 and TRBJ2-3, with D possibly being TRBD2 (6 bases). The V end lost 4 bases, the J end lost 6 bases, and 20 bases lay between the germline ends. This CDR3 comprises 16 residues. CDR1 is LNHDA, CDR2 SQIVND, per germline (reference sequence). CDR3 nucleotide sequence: TGTGCCAGTAGTACCCCCCGACTAGGGAGAGGGGATACGCAGTATTTT. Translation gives CASSTPRLGRGDTQYF.

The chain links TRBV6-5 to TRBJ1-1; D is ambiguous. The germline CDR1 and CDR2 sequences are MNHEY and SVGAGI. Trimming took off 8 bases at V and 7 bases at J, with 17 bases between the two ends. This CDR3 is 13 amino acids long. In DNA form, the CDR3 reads TGTGCCAGCGGATACCCTGAGGGAGGTGAAGCTTTCTTT. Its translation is CASGYPEGGEAFF.

The CDR3 spells CASSKGQDGYTF. For the CDR3, the DNA is TGTGCCAGCAGCAAGGGACAGGATGGCTACACCTTC. V usage is TRBV9 and J usage is TRBJ1-2, with TRBD1 matching over 8 bases. Per the germline V gene, CDR1 is SGDLS and CDR2 is YYNGEE. This CDR3 spans 12 amino acids. Trimming removed 4 bases from V and 6 bases from J; junction bases left unmatched: 2.

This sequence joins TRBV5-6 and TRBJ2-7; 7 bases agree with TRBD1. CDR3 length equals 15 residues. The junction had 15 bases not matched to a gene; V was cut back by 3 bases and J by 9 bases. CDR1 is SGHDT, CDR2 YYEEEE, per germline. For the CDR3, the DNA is TGTGCCAGCAGCTCCTTAGACAGGGACCAATTAGGGCAGTACTTC. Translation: CASSSLDRDQLGQYF.

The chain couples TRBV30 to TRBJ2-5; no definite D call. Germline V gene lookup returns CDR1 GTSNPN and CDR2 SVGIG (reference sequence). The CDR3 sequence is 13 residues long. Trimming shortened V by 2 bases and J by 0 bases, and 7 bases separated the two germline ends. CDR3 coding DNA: TGTGCCTGGAGTCTCGCGCACCAAGAGACCCAGTACTTC. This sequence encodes CAWSLAHQETQYF.

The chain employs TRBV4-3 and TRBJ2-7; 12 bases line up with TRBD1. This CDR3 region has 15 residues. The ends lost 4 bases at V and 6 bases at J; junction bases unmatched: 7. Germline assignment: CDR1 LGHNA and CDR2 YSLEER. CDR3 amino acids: CASSLIGTGGGEQYF. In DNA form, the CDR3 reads TGCGCCAGCAGCCTAATAGGGACAGGGGGCGGCGAGCAGTACTTC.

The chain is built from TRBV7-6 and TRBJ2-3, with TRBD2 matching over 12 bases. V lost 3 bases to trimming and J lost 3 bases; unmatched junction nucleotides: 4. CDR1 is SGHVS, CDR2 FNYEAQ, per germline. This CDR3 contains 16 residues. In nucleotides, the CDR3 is TGTGCCAGCAGCTTTTTACTAGCGGGAGGAACAGATACGCAGTATTTT. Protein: CASSFLLAGGTDTQYF.

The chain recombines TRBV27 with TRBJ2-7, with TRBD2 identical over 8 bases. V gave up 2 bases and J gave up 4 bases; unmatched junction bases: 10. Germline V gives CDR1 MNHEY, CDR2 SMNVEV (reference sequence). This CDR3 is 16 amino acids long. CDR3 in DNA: TGTGCCAGCAGTTTAAAGCCTAGCGGGTACACTTACGAGCAGTACTTC. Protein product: CASSLKPSGYTYEQYF.